The clone carrying this T cell receptor (beta chain) appeared a single time. Antigen unknown. The V end lost 4 bases, the J end lost 0 bases, and 11 bases lay between the germline ends. Germline V gene data show CDR1 as SGHRS and CDR2 as YFSETQ. The CDR3 runs 15 residues. Here immunoSEQ multiplex PCR was the method, and the copy in TCRdb shows in-frame clones only, minus some. The profile shows just under 95,000 clones, roughly 84% of them singletons. The sample belongs to a study of OX40 agonist ivuxolimab in advanced cancers. Study overall: Dose-escalation cases comprised hepatocellular carcinoma, melanoma, renal cell or head and neck cancer. Study outcomes and limitations: It was also the case that some nonresponders had low normalized T-cell clonal expansion.

Sequences were derived from CD4+ or CD8+ T cells sorted from blood, sampled in a trial of the OX40 agonist ivuxolimab. The V gene is TRBV5-1, the J gene TRBJ1-3; no definite D call. This clonotype was sampled from an adult with an advanced solid tumor such as melanoma, head and neck, liver or kidney cancer. The CDR3 loop is CASSVTASSGNTIYF. CDR3 nucleotides: TGCGCCAGCAGCGTGACGGCTAGCTCTGGAAACACCATATATTTT.